This T cell receptor beta chain was retrieved from a study of T cell clones after liver transplantation. Across the study: TCRbeta sequencing after a pre-transplant mixed lymphocyte reaction identified graft-donor-reactive clones, later tracked in post-transplant blood. Three of the eight recipients were HCV-positive; the rest had non-autoimmune, non-viral transplant indications. Tolerant meant at least one year fully off immunosuppression without liver enzymes above twice normal.

On this clone itself: Its antigen is unknown.

The V and J ends lost 4 bases and 2 bases respectively, with 20 bases between them. CDR3 length: 17 amino acids. From germline, CDR1 is MNHNS and CDR2 SASEGT. Clones were sequenced by immunoSEQ multiplex PCR, and TCRdb holds only the in-frame ones, with some missing. Seen here are just under 60,000 clones, 70% observed once, and the top ten hold approximately 3%. General observations from the study: A significant post-transplant drop in circulating graft-donor-reactive CD4 TCRbeta sequences occurred in most of the 8 subjects.

The TCR sequence derives from a human patient who received a liver transplant. Some of these T cells may belong to the graft donor. Sequenced material: CD4+ T cells from blood, taken at the approximately 16-month timepoint. The rearrangement uses TRBV6-1 and TRBJ2-5; possibly TRBD1 for D (5 bases). This chain's CDR3 is CASSAGRTRPTQETQYF. The CDR3 DNA sequence: TGTGCCAGCAGTGCTGGCCGGACACGACCGACGCAAGAGACCCAGTACTTC.